The 23 T cell receptor beta chains reported below all come from one sample, sequenced in a study of blood T cell repertoires in COVID-19. Here immunoSEQ multiplex PCR was the method, and the copy in TCRdb shows in-frame clones only, minus some. The sample yields roughly 20,000 clones, roughly 89% seen once. Material for sequencing was peripheral blood. The receptors shown here come from a human donor in a cohort sampled during active COVID-19.

A single count supports this clone. The CDR3, as DNA: TGTGCCAGCAGCTTCGTCCCTCCGGATTCACCCCTCCACTTT. This codes for CASSFVPPDSPLHF. The chain employs TRBV7-2 and TRBJ1-6; D remains unclear. V shed 3 bases and J shed 8 bases, with 11 bases lying between them. CDR1 and CDR2 from the germline V gene are SGHTA and FQGNSA. CDR3 length: 14 residues.

The V gene is TRBV5-8, the J gene TRBJ2-7; 7 positions agree with TRBD1. The CDR3 has 13 amino acids. CDR1 is SGHTS and CDR2 is YDEGEE in the germline V gene. V lost 6 bases to trimming and J lost 4 bases; unmatched junction nucleotides: 7. For the CDR3, the DNA is TGTGCCAGCACCCAACTACAGGGGTACGAGCAGTACTTC. The encoded protein is CASTQLQGYEQYF.

This chain connects TRBV7-3 to TRBJ2-1; unclear D gene. Germline assignment: CDR1 SGHTA and CDR2 FQGTGA. CDR3 size: 12 residues. V lost 3 bases, J lost 9 bases, and 9 bases lay in between. The CDR3 DNA reads TGTGCCAGCAGCTTGACTCCCGGTGAGCAGTTCTTC. Its protein is CASSLTPGEQFF. Full variable domain (missing parts from reference TRBV7-3 and TRBJ2-1): GAGVSQTPSNKVTEKGKYVELRCDPISGHTALYWYRQSLGQGPEFLIYFQGTGAADDSGLPNDRFFAVRPEGSVSTLKIQRTERGDSAVYLCASSLTPGEQFFGPGTRLTVL.

The chain uses TRBV28 and TRBJ1-2, with 7 bases identical to TRBD1. CDR1 MDHEN and CDR2 SYDVKM come from the germline V gene. This CDR3 is built from 14 residues. V shed 6 bases and J 4 bases; nucleotides not matched to a gene: 8. The CDR3 coding sequence is TGTGCCAGCAGACCAACAGGGGACAGCTATGGCTACACCTTC. Translated: CASRPTGDSYGYTF.

This sequence joins TRBV4-3 and TRBJ1-2; D gene uncertain. Germline-derived CDR1 and CDR2 are LGHNA and YSLEER. This CDR3 comprises 17 residues. Deletions cut 0 bases from V and 5 bases from J, with 19 bases between. DNA of the CDR3: TGCGCCAGCAGCCAAGAGGCGACAATAGTCGATGAGTATGGCTACACCTTC. Protein sequence: CASSQEATIVDEYGYTF.

The chain couples TRBV9 to TRBJ2-1; 7 bases map to TRBD1. CDR3 length: 13 residues. Germline assignment: CDR1 SGDLS and CDR2 YYNGEE. V dropped 4 bases and J dropped 6; count of bases not matched to a gene: 4. In DNA, the CDR3 is TGTGCCAGCAGCACAGGGACAGCCAATGAGCAGTTCTTC. Translated: CASSTGTANEQFF.

CDR3 nucleotides: TGTGCCAGCAGCCAAGAGGGCCTGAGGGGAGGATACGGGGAGCTGTTTTTT. This encodes CASSQEGLRGGYGELFF. The J gene is TRBJ2-2, the V gene TRBV14; a weak D match, TRBD2 (6 bases). This CDR3 is built from 17 residues. Looked up from germline, CDR1 is SGHDN and CDR2 is FVKESK. Trimming shortened V by 0 bases and J by 7 bases, and 18 bases separated the two germline ends.

The chain couples TRBV11-1 to TRBJ2-7, with D hard to call. Germline V gene data show CDR1 as SGHAT and CDR2 as FQDESV (reference sequence). This CDR3 region has 12 residues. Deletions cut 2 bases from V and 4 bases from J, with 6 bases between. The DNA for the CDR3 is TGTGCCAGCAGCTTATCCAGTTACGAGCAGTACTTC. Translated: CASSLSSYEQYF.

The J gene is TRBJ1-2, the V gene TRBV28; 9 nucleotides match TRBD1. With V trimmed by 6 bases and J by 8 bases, 7 bases remained unmatched. This CDR3 is built from 13 residues. CDR1 is MDHEN, CDR2 SYDVKM, per germline. The CDR3 nucleotides read TGTGCCAGCAGCCCTCGGACAGGGGAAGGCTACACCTTC. Encoded protein: CASSPRTGEGYTF.

This clone was found once. The chain recombines TRBV6-2 or TRBV6-3 with TRBJ2-3, with 8 bases identical to TRBD2. Trimming cost V 4 bases and J 4 bases; bases outside gene matches: 16. The CDR3 is 18 residues long. Germline CDR1 reads MNHEY; CDR2 reads SVGEGT. The CDR3 loop is CASSSAMTSDGLADTQYF. CDR3 DNA sequence: TGTGCCAGCAGTTCTGCTATGACTAGCGATGGTTTGGCAGATACGCAGTATTTT.

The CDR3 nucleotides are TGTGCCAGCCTCGGGACTGAAGCTTTCTTT. Amino acids: CASLGTEAFF. The chain combines TRBV28 with TRBJ1-1; D not resolved. From germline, CDR1 is MDHEN and CDR2 SYDVKM. Trimming removed 8 bases at V and 5 bases at J, with 6 bases between. The CDR3 has 10 residues. The complete variable domain, with remaining parts taken from reference TRBV28 and TRBJ1-1, reads DVKVTQSSRYLVKRTGEKVFLECVQDMDHENMFWYRQDPGLGLRLIYFSYDVKMKEKGDIPEGYSVSREKKERFSLILESASTNQTSMYLCASLGTEAFFGQGTRLTVV.

The V call is TRBV19, the J call TRBJ2-3; weak D call: TRBD2 (6 bases). Germline V gene sequence: CDR1 LNHDA, CDR2 SQIVND (reference sequence). The CDR3 loop spans 16 amino acids. V gave up 5 bases and J gave up 2 bases, with 17 bases separating them. The DNA of the CDR3 is TGTGCCAGTAGTGACCCCGGGCGGGGATACACAGATACGCAGTATTTT. Its translation: CASSDPGRGYTDTQYF. Looking up the rest from reference TRBV19 and TRBJ2-3 gives the full variable domain: DGGITQSPKYLFRKEGQNVTLSCEQNLNHDAMYWYRQDPGQGLRLIYYSQIVNDFQKGDIAEGYSVSREKKESFPLTVTSAQKNPTAFYLCASSDPGRGYTDTQYFGPGTRLTVL.

This clone was seen more than once but under ten times. Mismatch with germline at one junction end may stem from a read error. The genes are TRBV7-7 and TRBJ2-2; TRBD1 matches at 9 bases. The germline CDR1 and CDR2 sequences are SSHAT and FNYEAQ (reference sequence). The CDR3 loop spans 17 amino acids. CDR3 amino acids: CASSSSLQGAITGELFF. CDR3 coding DNA: TGTGCTAGCAGCTCGAGCTTACAGGGGGCGATCACCGGGGAGCTGTTTTTT.

This clone was seen only a few times. The chain employs TRBV20-1 and TRBJ1-1; D is possibly TRBD1 (5 bases). Trimming took off 3 bases at V and 1 base at J, with 12 bases between the two ends. Germline V CDR1 and CDR2: DFQATT, SNEGSKA (reference sequence). This CDR3 region has 14 residues. CDR3: CSASSPGKNTEAFF. The CDR3 DNA is TGCAGTGCTAGTAGTCCAGGGAAGAACACTGAAGCTTTCTTT.

The chain recombines TRBV9 with TRBJ2-3; TRBD2 is a possible D gene (5 bases). The CDR3 consists of 13 residues. CDR1 is SGDLS, CDR2 YYNGEE, per germline. V was shortened by 0 bases and J by 6 bases, with 8 bases between the two germline ends. The CDR3 reads CASSVVREDTQYF. The CDR3 DNA reads TGTGCCAGCAGCGTAGTTAGGGAGGATACGCAGTATTTT. Using reference TRBV9 and TRBJ2-3 for the parts outside the CDR3, the full variable domain is DSGVTQTPKHLITATGQRVTLRCSPRSGDLSVYWYQQSLDQGLQFLIQYYNGEERAKGNILERFSAQQFPDLHSELNLSSLELGDSALYFCASSVVREDTQYFGPGTRLTVL.

The gene calls are TRBV6-4 and TRBJ2-1; 8 bases fit TRBD2. The CDR3 is 14 amino acids. Germline V gene sequence: CDR1 MRHNA, CDR2 SNTAGT. The ends lost 5 bases at V and 6 bases at J; junction bases unmatched: 6. CDR3 amino acids: CASSSSGHLNEQFF. In DNA form, the CDR3 reads TGTGCCAGCAGTTCTAGCGGGCACCTCAATGAGCAGTTCTTC.

V usage is TRBV28 and J usage is TRBJ1-2, with TRBD1 matching 7 bases. Trimming cost V 1 base and J 5 bases; bases outside gene matches: 7. This CDR3 comprises 15 residues. Germline values: CDR1 MDHEN, CDR2 SYDVKM. The CDR3 DNA follows: TGTGCCAGCAGTTTATCAGGGGGGAGTCGGTATGGCTACACCTTC. It yields the protein CASSLSGGSRYGYTF.

A few counts support this clone. The V and J genes are TRBV5-1 and TRBJ2-7; D is unclear. This CDR3 is built from 17 residues. V lost 0 bases to trimming and J lost 2 bases, with 18 bases between them. The germline CDR1 and CDR2 sequences are SGHRS and YFSETQ. CDR3 bases: TGCGCCAGCAGCTTGGGCCCAGCAGCGCCATTCCCCTACGAGCAGTACTTC. Its protein product is CASSLGPAAPFPYEQYF. Full variable domain (remainder filled in from reference TRBV5-1 and TRBJ2-7): KAGVTQTPRYLIKTRGQQVTLSCSPISGHRSVSWYQQTPGQGLQFLFEYFSETQRNKGNFPGRFSGRQFSNSRSEMNVSTLELGDSALYLCASSLGPAAPFPYEQYFGPGTRLTVT.

This clone appeared a few times. V is TRBV7-2 and J is TRBJ2-7; D gene uncertain. The CDR3 is 14 residues long. Germline V gene sequence: CDR1 SGHTA, CDR2 FQGNSA. V lost 0 bases to trimming and J lost 3 bases, with 9 bases between them. The DNA of the CDR3 is TGTGCCAGCAGCTTAGCGGCGGAGAGCTACGAGCAGTACTTC. This encodes CASSLAAESYEQYF.

V gene TRBV7-2 combines with J gene TRBJ1-3, with 12 bases aligning to TRBD1. Per germline, CDR1 SGHTA and CDR2 FQGNSA. The length of the CDR3 is 16 residues. The trim removed 2 bases at V and 8 bases at J, leaving 7 bases unmatched. CDR3 in amino acids: CASSLSGDRGQYTIYF. In DNA form, the CDR3 reads TGTGCCAGCAGCTTAAGCGGGGACAGGGGGCAATACACCATATATTTT.

This chain uses TRBV28 with TRBJ1-4; perhaps TRBD1 as D (5 bases). The CDR3 consists of 14 residues. Germline assignment: CDR1 MDHEN and CDR2 SYDVKM. Trimming removed 2 bases from V and 2 bases from J, with 6 bases in between. CDR3 sequence reads: CASSLGHTNEKLFF. The CDR3 DNA reads as TGTGCCAGCAGTTTAGGACACACTAATGAAAAACTGTTTTTT.

This chain joins TRBV6-1 and TRBJ1-5; D unclear. Trimming pared 2 bases from V and 2 bases from J, leaving 4 bases between. This CDR3 has 13 residues. Germline CDR1 is MNHNS and CDR2 is SASEGT. The CDR3 sequence is CASSESGNQPQHF. As DNA, the CDR3 is TGTGCCAGCAGTGAATCTGGCAATCAGCCCCAGCATTTT.

In DNA form, the CDR3 reads TGTGCCAGCAGCGGACCAGGGGGCTCGGATCAGCCCCAGCATTTT. Translating gives CASSGPGGSDQPQHF. This chain uses TRBV2 with TRBJ1-5; 8 bases agree with TRBD1. CDR3 length: 15 amino acids. V shed 6 bases, J shed 5 bases, and the junction held 9 bases outside the gene matches. Germline V gene lookup returns CDR1 SNHLY and CDR2 FYNNEI.